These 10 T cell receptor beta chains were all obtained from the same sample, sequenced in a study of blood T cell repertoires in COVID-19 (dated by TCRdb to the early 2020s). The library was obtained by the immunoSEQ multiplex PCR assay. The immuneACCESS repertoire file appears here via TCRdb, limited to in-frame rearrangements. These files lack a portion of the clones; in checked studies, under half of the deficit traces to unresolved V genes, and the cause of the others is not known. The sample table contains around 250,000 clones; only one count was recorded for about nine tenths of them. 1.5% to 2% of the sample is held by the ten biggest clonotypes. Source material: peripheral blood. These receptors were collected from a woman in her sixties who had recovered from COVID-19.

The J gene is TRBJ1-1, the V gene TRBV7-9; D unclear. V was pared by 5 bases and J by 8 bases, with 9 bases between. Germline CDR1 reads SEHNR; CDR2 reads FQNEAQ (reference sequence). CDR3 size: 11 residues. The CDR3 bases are TGTGCCAGCAGCACTAGGAGCGAAGCTTTCTTT. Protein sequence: CASSTRSEAFF.

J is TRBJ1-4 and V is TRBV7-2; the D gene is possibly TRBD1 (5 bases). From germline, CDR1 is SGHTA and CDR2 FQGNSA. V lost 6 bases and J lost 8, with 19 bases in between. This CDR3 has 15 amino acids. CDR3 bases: TGTGCCAGCAGTCCCCTTTCAGGGTTTAACGAAAAACTGTTTTTT. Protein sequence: CASSPLSGFNEKLFF.

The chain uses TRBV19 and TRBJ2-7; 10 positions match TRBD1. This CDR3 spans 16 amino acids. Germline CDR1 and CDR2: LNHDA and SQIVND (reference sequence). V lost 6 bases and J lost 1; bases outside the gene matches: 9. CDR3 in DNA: TGTGCCAGTAGCCCCTACGGGACAGGGGCGTCCTACGAGCAGTACTTC. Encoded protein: CASSPYGTGASYEQYF. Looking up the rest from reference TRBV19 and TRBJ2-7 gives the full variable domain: DGGITQSPKYLFRKEGQNVTLSCEQNLNHDAMYWYRQDPGQGLRLIYYSQIVNDFQKGDIAEGYSVSREKKESFPLTVTSAQKNPTAFYLCASSPYGTGASYEQYFGPGTRLTVT.

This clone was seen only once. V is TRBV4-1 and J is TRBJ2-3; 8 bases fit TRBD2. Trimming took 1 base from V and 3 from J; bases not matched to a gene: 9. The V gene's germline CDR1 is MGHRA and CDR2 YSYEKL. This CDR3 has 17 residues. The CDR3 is CASSQGDYRGGTDTQYF. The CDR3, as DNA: TGCGCCAGCAGCCAAGGGGACTATCGCGGGGGGACAGATACGCAGTATTTT.

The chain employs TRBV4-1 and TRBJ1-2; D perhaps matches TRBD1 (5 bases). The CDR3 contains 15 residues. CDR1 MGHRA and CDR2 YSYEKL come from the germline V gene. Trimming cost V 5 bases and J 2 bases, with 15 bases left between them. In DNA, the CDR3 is TGCGCCAGCAGCATCAGGGTTGGAGGGAACTATGGCTACACCTTC. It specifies CASSIRVGGNYGYTF.

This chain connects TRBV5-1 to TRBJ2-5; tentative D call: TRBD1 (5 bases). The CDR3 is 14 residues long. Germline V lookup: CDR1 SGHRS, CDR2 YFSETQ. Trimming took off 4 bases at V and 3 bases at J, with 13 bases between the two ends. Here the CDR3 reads CASSPTPTEETQYF. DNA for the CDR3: TGCGCCAGCAGCCCCACCCCGACAGAAGAGACCCAGTACTTC.

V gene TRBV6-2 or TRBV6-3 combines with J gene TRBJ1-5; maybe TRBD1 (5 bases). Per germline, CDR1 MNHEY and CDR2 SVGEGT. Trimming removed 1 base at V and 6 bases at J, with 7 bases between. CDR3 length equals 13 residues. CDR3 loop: CASSYLGGQPQHF. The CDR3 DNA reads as TGTGCCAGCAGTTACTTGGGGGGTCAGCCCCAGCATTTT.

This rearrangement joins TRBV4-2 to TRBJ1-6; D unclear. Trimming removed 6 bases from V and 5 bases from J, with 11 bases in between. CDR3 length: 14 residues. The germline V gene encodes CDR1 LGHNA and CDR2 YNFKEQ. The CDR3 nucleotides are TGTGCCAGCAGGGTGTCAGCGAATAATTCACCCCTCCACTTT. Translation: CASRVSANNSPLHF.

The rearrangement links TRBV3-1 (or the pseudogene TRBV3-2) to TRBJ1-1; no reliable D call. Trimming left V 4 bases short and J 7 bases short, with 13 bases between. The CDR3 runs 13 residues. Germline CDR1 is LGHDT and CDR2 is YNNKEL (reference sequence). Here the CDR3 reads CASSLPGVNEAFF. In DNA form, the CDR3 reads TGTGCCAGCAGCCTTCCCGGAGTCAATGAAGCTTTCTTT.

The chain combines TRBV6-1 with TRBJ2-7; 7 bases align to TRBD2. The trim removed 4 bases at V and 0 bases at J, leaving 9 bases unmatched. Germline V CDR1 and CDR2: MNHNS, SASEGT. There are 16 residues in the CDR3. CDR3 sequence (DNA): TGTGCCAGCAGTGGTTCTAGCGGCTTTAGCTCCTACGAGCAGTACTTC. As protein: CASSGSSGFSSYEQYF.